The 27 T cell receptor beta chains presented below share a single source sample, sequenced in a study of CD8 T cells in ankylosing spondylitis. MiXCR, applied by TCRdb to the 5' RACE reads, yields one record per CDR3 protein. The sample holds a few hundred thousand distinct CDR3 sequences, 8% to 11% seen once. The sequenced material came from blood, either unsorted or a sorted T cell fraction (not recorded which). These receptors were taken from a male donor with ankylosing spondylitis or in good health (not recorded which).

Only a few counts were recorded for this clonotype. The V gene is TRBV5-1, the J gene TRBJ2-2; 11 bases match TRBD1. This CDR3 comprises 15 residues. Germline V gives CDR1 SGHRS, CDR2 YFSETQ. With V trimmed by 0 bases and J by 6 bases, 1 base remained unmatched. CDR3 DNA: TGCGCCAGCAGCTTGGGGACAGGGGGCCCCGGGGAGCTGTTTTTT. Amino acid sequence: CASSLGTGGPGELFF.

This clonotype has at least ten counts. The chain uses TRBV24-1 and TRBJ2-2; D is unclear. The ends were cut back, 8 bases at V and 6 bases at J, with 9 bases in the middle. CDR1 and CDR2 from the germline V gene are KGHDR and SFDVKD. The CDR3 covers 12 residues. The CDR3 DNA reads TGTGCCACCACGGCCGGCCCCGGGGAGCTGTTTTTT. Residues: CATTAGPGELFF.

This clonotype was seen many times. The chain employs TRBV28 and TRBJ2-2; 10 nucleotides agree with TRBD2. The length of the CDR3 is 17 residues. V shed 6 bases, J shed 4 bases, and the junction held 11 bases outside the gene matches. From germline, CDR1 is MDHEN and CDR2 SYDVKM. In DNA form, the CDR3 reads TGTGCCAGCAGCCCACCTCTAGCGGGGGTGGGCACCGGGGAGCTGTTTTTT. Translating it yields CASSPPLAGVGTGELFF. Full variable domain (outside the CDR3, taken from reference TRBV28 and TRBJ2-2): DVKVTQSSRYLVKRTGEKVFLECVQDMDHENMFWYRQDPGLGLRLIYFSYDVKMKEKGDIPEGYSVSREKKERFSLILESASTNQTSMYLCASSPPLAGVGTGELFFGEGSRLTVL.

This clonotype was recorded at least ten times. The rearrangement joins TRBV6-1 to TRBJ1-6, with a tentative D call TRBD1 (5 bases). There are 17 residues in the CDR3. V lost 5 bases, J lost 2 bases, and 16 bases lay in between. Germline V gene data show CDR1 as MNHNS and CDR2 as SASEGT. CDR3 sequence (DNA): TGTGCCAGCAGTCAACCCCGGCAGGGTACCTATAATTCACCCCTCCACTTT. Translating gives CASSQPRQGTYNSPLHF.

This clonotype was observed at least ten times. The chain is built from TRBV29-1 and TRBJ2-6; maybe TRBD1 (6 bases). Germline CDR1 is SQVTM and CDR2 is ANQGSEA. V lost 4 bases, J lost 2 bases, and 12 bases lay in between. The CDR3 totals 15 residues. The CDR3 region is CSVVTGHTGANVLTF. The CDR3 DNA reads TGCAGCGTTGTAACAGGGCATACTGGGGCCAACGTCCTGACTTTC.

The chain is built from TRBV12-5 and TRBJ1-5, with 8 bases that match TRBD1. CDR1 and CDR2 (germline): LGHNT, FRNRAP. The CDR3 has 20 residues. Trimming at V came to 0 bases and at J to 6 bases, leaving 19 bases not matched to a gene. The CDR3 protein is CASGLVNGQGALLTGQPQHF. DNA of the CDR3: TGTGCTAGTGGTTTGGTAAATGGGCAGGGGGCGCTTCTTACTGGTCAGCCCCAGCATTTT.

In its sample, this clonotype was seen many times. This chain uses TRBV7-9 with TRBJ1-1; tentatively, D is TRBD1 (5 bases). The CDR3 totals 17 residues. The germline V gene has CDR1 SEHNR and CDR2 FQNEAQ (reference sequence). Deletions cut 0 bases from V and 4 bases from J, with 18 bases between. CDR3 protein: CASSLALSKNRSTEAFF. Here the CDR3 DNA reads TGTGCCAGCAGCTTAGCTTTGAGCAAAAACAGGAGCACTGAAGCTTTCTTT.

This clonotype was picked up many times. V and J are TRBV6-1 and TRBJ1-2; no reliable D call. Trimming removed 1 base at V and 5 bases at J, with 8 bases between. The CDR3 is 13 residues long. In germline, CDR1 is MNHNS, CDR2 SASEGT. The CDR3 is CASSEGEQYGYTF. CDR3 nucleotide sequence: TGTGCCAGCAGTGAAGGAGAACAGTATGGCTACACCTTC.

This clonotype has a handful of counts. The CDR3 sequence: CASSQWDRDEQYF. CDR3 in DNA: TGTGCCAGCAGCCAATGGGACCGCGACGAGCAGTACTTC. This sequence joins TRBV3-1 and TRBJ2-7; D possibly matches TRBD1 or TRBD2 (5 bases each). This CDR3 contains 13 residues. Trimming took off 2 bases at V and 5 bases at J, with 10 bases between the two ends. Germline V gene data show CDR1 as LGHDT and CDR2 as YNNKEL (reference sequence).

This clonotype has ten or more counts. This chain connects TRBV7-2 to TRBJ1-6, with 9 bases lining up with TRBD1. There are 14 residues in the CDR3. V lost 10 bases to trimming and J lost 9 bases; unmatched junction nucleotides: 10. Germline V gene sequence: CDR1 SGHTA, CDR2 FQGNSA. The CDR3 DNA sequence: TGTGCCACCCGAACAGGGGGCTCTACTTCACCCCTCCACTTT. Protein sequence: CATRTGGSTSPLHF.

With regard to this clonotype: A read error may be the cause here, since a much bigger clone is one base away. The V call is TRBV11-2, the J call TRBJ2-3; D unclear. The CDR3 runs 18 residues. The V end was cut by 1 base, the J end by 2 bases, with 19 bases between. Per germline, CDR1 SGHAT and CDR2 FQNNGV. The CDR3 sequence is CASSLGVSASLLTDTQYF. Written as DNA, the CDR3 is TGTGCCAGCAGCTTAGGTGTATCAGCGTCACTACTCACAGATACGCAGTATTTT.

This clonotype was counted ten times or more. The chain combines TRBV7-8 with TRBJ2-2, with 9 bases matching TRBD1. Trimming at V came to 7 bases and at J to 3 bases, leaving 9 bases not matched to a gene. Germline V gene sequence: CDR1 SGHVS, CDR2 FQNEAQ. This CDR3 has 16 amino acids. This CDR3 is CASTPFRDRDTGELFF. The CDR3 DNA sequence: TGTGCCAGCACCCCCTTCCGGGACAGGGACACCGGGGAGCTGTTTTTT.

This clonotype appeared a few times. The rearrangement links TRBV25-1 to TRBJ2-7; unclear D gene. V was trimmed by 5 bases and J by 8 bases, leaving 10 bases between them. The CDR3 runs 11 residues. The V gene's germline CDR1 is MGHDK and CDR2 SYGVNS. The CDR3 DNA is TGTGCCAGCAGTCCACAGACCAAGCAGTACTTC. Its translation: CASSPQTKQYF.

The chain recombines TRBV12-3 or TRBV12-4 with TRBJ1-1; weak D call: TRBD1 (5 bases). Trimming removed 1 base from V and 1 base from J, with 7 bases in between. The CDR3 is 14 residues long. The CDR3 bases are TGTGCCAGCAGTTTAGGGGGCTCGAACACTGAAGCTTTCTTT. This sequence encodes CASSLGGSNTEAFF.

This clonotype was picked up many times. The genes are TRBV2 and TRBJ2-3; D is unresolved. V lost 8 bases and J 0 bases, leaving 12 bases between the germline ends. Germline V gives CDR1 SNHLY, CDR2 FYNNEI. The CDR3 length is 14 residues. The CDR3 DNA is TGTGCCAGCCGTCCGTGGATCAGCACAGATACGCAGTATTTT. Translated: CASRPWISTDTQYF.

This clonotype was counted at least ten times. V and J are TRBV12-3 or TRBV12-4 and TRBJ2-3; D gene ambiguous. The CDR3 covers 15 residues. V shed 6 bases and J shed 2 bases, with 15 bases lying between them. The CDR3 DNA reads TGTGCCAGCAGCCCTATACGTTCTTTCACAGATACGCAGTATTTT. Its translation: CASSPIRSFTDTQYF.

This clonotype was picked up many times. The chain joins TRBV7-9 to TRBJ2-3, with TRBD1 identical over 7 bases. Germline CDR1 reads SEHNR; CDR2 reads FQNEAQ (reference sequence). V lost 1 base, J lost 2 bases, and 3 bases stayed unmatched. The length of the CDR3 is 15 residues. CDR3 nucleotide sequence: TGTGCCAGCAGCTTAGGACAGGGTCACACAGATACGCAGTATTTT. This sequence encodes CASSLGQGHTDTQYF.

Only a few counts were recorded for this clonotype. This chain links TRBV29-1 with TRBJ1-3; unclear D gene. This CDR3 spans 13 amino acids. The germline V gene has CDR1 SQVTM and CDR2 ANQGSEA. Trimming stripped 6 bases from V and 8 bases from J, with 17 bases between. The CDR3 protein is CSVSPPAQDTIYF. The DNA for the CDR3 is TGCAGCGTGTCCCCCCCCGCACAAGACACCATATATTTT. The variable domain in full, with the rest retrieved from reference TRBV29-1 and TRBJ1-3, is SAVISQKPSRDICQRGTSLTIQCQVDSQVTMMFWYRQQPGQSLTLIATANQGSEATYESGFVIDKFPISRPNLTFSTLTVSNMSPEDSSIYLCSVSPPAQDTIYFGEGSWLTVV.

This clonotype was found a few times. V gene TRBV5-8 combines with J gene TRBJ2-7; D is tentatively TRBD1 or TRBD2 (6 bases each). Trimming cost V 4 bases and J 5 bases, with 16 bases left between them. Germline-derived CDR1 and CDR2 are SGHTS and YDEGEE. The CDR3 has 14 residues. CDR3 region: CASSIRDTGDEQYF. The CDR3 nucleotides read TGTGCCAGCAGCATCCGGGACACGGGAGACGAGCAGTACTTC.

This clonotype was recorded a few times. The chain joins TRBV7-8 to TRBJ2-1, with D unresolved. This CDR3 is built from 12 residues. CDR1 SGHVS and CDR2 FQNEAQ come from the germline V gene. The germline V and J ends were trimmed by 0 bases and 7 bases, with 4 bases remaining between them. Written as DNA, the CDR3 is TGTGCCAGCAGCTTAGCGTTGAATGAGCAGTTCTTC. Its protein is CASSLALNEQFF.

This clonotype was found many times. The V call is TRBV7-9, the J call TRBJ2-3; D not resolved. There are 8 residues in the CDR3. CDR1 and CDR2 from the germline V gene are SEHNR and FQNEAQ (reference sequence). V was clipped by 6 bases and J by 8 bases, with 0 bases between them. Here the CDR3 DNA reads TGTGCCAGCAGTACGCAGTATTTT. Its translation: CASSTQYF.

V is TRBV11-2 and J is TRBJ2-2; the D gene is possibly TRBD2 (7 bases). The CDR3 contains 15 residues. Germline V CDR1 and CDR2: SGHAT, FQNNGV. Trimming left V 3 bases short and J 4 bases short, with 12 bases between. The CDR3 region is CASSLGGGRTGELFF. CDR3 DNA: TGTGCCAGCAGCTTGGGGGGGGGGCGCACCGGGGAGCTGTTTTTT.

The J gene is TRBJ2-7, the V gene TRBV20-1; D uncertain. The V end was cut by 7 bases, the J end by 1 base, with 14 bases between. The CDR3 has 13 residues. Germline loops: CDR1 DFQATT, CDR2 SNEGSKA (reference sequence). The CDR3 DNA is TGCAGTGGTACCGACGGCCCGTCCTACGAGCAGTACTTC. Protein sequence: CSGTDGPSYEQYF.

The rearrangement links TRBV6-1 to TRBJ2-6; 7 positions match TRBD1. Germline V gene sequence: CDR1 MNHNS, CDR2 SASEGT. The CDR3 spans 15 residues. With V trimmed by 6 bases and J by 1 base, 3 bases remained unmatched. The CDR3 DNA is TGTGCCAGCAGCGACAGGGCATCTGGGGCCAACGTCCTGACTTTC. Its translation is CASSDRASGANVLTF.

The chain links TRBV12-3 or TRBV12-4 to TRBJ1-1, with 9 positions matching TRBD1. Unmatched junction bases numbered 10, after V lost 2 bases and J lost 3 bases. This CDR3 is 17 amino acids long. DNA of the CDR3: TGTGCCAGCAGTTTAAGCCTGTACAGGGGGCGCGACACTGAAGCTTTCTTT. Residues: CASSLSLYRGRDTEAFF.

As regards this clonotype: At one of its ends the junction is not consistent with the germline gene, which may arise from a read error. The rearrangement joins TRBV5-6 to TRBJ2-3; D is perhaps TRBD2 (6 bases). This CDR3 spans 17 amino acids. Germline V gene data show CDR1 as SGHDT and CDR2 as YYEEEE. The CDR3 loop is CAISSGSSGLITDTQYF. In DNA, the CDR3 is TGTGCCATCAGCTCTGGGTCTTCGGGACTTATCACAGATACGCAGTATTTT.

This clonotype was picked up a small number of times. The chain couples TRBV28 to TRBJ2-7; D perhaps matches TRBD2 (6 bases). Per the germline V gene, CDR1 is MDHEN and CDR2 is SYDVKM. Trimming took 7 bases from V and 5 from J, leaving 21 bases between them. This CDR3 comprises 15 residues. CDR3 bases: TGTGCCAGCAACCCACCCTGGGCCTCGGGGGACGAGCAGTACTTC. It translates to CASNPPWASGDEQYF.